A single sample is the source of the 21 T cell receptor beta chains below, sequenced in a study of cytomegalovirus exposure and HLA in healthy donors. The study ran its PCR with 60 Vbeta and 13 Jbeta primers. TCRdb's table, derived via immunoSEQ multiplex PCR, lists solely in-frame clones and lacks some. The sample records 130,000 or so clones, 8.5% being singletons. The sequencing input was PBMCs. The receptors were sampled from a man aged 35-49 years in good health and CMV-seronegative.

This clone showed up just a few times. V usage is TRBV7-2 and J usage is TRBJ1-1, with D maybe TRBD1 (5 bases). V lost 5 bases and J 3 bases, leaving 13 bases between the germline ends. This CDR3 region has 14 residues. Germline V gene data show CDR1 as SGHTA and CDR2 as FQGNSA. The CDR3 sequence is CASSPQWGDTEAFF. The CDR3 DNA follows: TGTGCCAGCAGCCCTCAGTGGGGGGACACTGAAGCTTTCTTT.

This clone has a handful of counts. The chain is built from TRBV15 and TRBJ1-1, with a possible D match to TRBD1 (5 bases). The V gene's germline CDR1 is LNHNV and CDR2 YYDKDF (reference sequence). The CDR3 sequence is 15 residues long. Trimming cost V 4 bases and J 4 bases, with 16 bases left between them. CDR3 coding DNA: TGTGCCACCAGCAAAGAGGCGCAGGGCGGCACTGAAGCTTTCTTT. Translating gives CATSKEAQGGTEAFF.

This clone was recorded a few times. The V gene is TRBV29-1, the J gene TRBJ2-3; D unclear. Germline values: CDR1 SQVTM, CDR2 ANQGSEA. Trimming removed 0 bases from V and 0 bases from J, with 10 bases in between. CDR3 size: 15 residues. The CDR3 sequence is CSVEDRSTSTDTQYF. The CDR3 DNA reads as TGCAGCGTTGAAGACAGGTCTACTAGCACAGATACGCAGTATTTT.

This clone was observed a few times. This chain links TRBV5-1 with TRBJ1-2, with D possibly being TRBD1 (5 bases). Germline-derived CDR1 and CDR2 are SGHRS and YFSETQ. The CDR3 covers 15 residues. Trimming removed 4 bases at V and 7 bases at J, with 20 bases between. The CDR3: CASSRDASSGGGYTF. The CDR3 bases are TGCGCCAGCAGCCGGGACGCATCCTCGGGAGGTGGCTACACCTTC. The whole variable domain, filled in from reference TRBV5-1 and TRBJ1-2, reads KAGVTQTPRYLIKTRGQQVTLSCSPISGHRSVSWYQQTPGQGLQFLFEYFSETQRNKGNFPGRFSGRQFSNSRSEMNVSTLELGDSALYLCASSRDASSGGGYTFGSGTRLTVV.

The rearrangement uses TRBV4-2 and TRBJ2-1; 9 nucleotides agree with TRBD1. Trimming took 2 bases from V and 9 from J; bases not matched to a gene: 14. This CDR3 has 17 residues. Germline CDR1 and CDR2: LGHNA and YNFKEQ. CDR3 DNA sequence: TGTGCCAGCAGCCAAACCCGTCCCGGGACAGGGTTGGTTGAGCAGTTCTTC. Protein: CASSQTRPGTGLVEQFF.

This clone was seen a few times. The chain links TRBV5-6 to TRBJ2-5; D unresolved. Per germline, CDR1 SGHDT and CDR2 YYEEEE. V dropped 5 bases and J dropped 2 bases, with 4 bases sitting between them. This CDR3 contains 11 residues. The CDR3 sequence: CASSRQETQYF. The CDR3 DNA sequence: TGTGCCAGCAGTCGGCAAGAGACCCAGTACTTC.

V is TRBV29-1 and J is TRBJ1-2, with D unclear. CDR1 is SQVTM, CDR2 ANQGSEA, per germline. V was pared by 4 bases and J by 0 bases, with 9 bases between. CDR3 length equals 13 residues. This CDR3 is CSVGQLANYGYTF. The CDR3 nucleotides read TGCAGCGTTGGGCAGCTAGCTAACTATGGCTACACCTTC.

This clone came up many times. The V call is TRBV7-2, the J call TRBJ2-5, with 10 bases that match TRBD2. There are 14 residues in the CDR3. With V trimmed by 6 bases and J by 5 bases, 6 bases remained unmatched. The germline gives CDR1 SGHTA, CDR2 FQGNSA. The CDR3 loop reads CASSLTSGWETQYF. CDR3 DNA: TGTGCCAGCAGTTTGACTAGCGGGTGGGAGACCCAGTACTTC.

The chain uses TRBV16 and TRBJ2-7; D is undetermined. The CDR3 consists of 16 residues. In germline, CDR1 is KGHSY, CDR2 FQNENV. V was clipped by 3 bases and J by 3 bases, with 18 bases between them. CDR3 nucleotide sequence: TGTGCCAGCAGCCATACCTACGAGCACTGCGGCTACGAGCAGTACTTC. Protein: CASSHTYEHCGYEQYF.

This clone has a handful of counts. The chain carries TRBV30 and TRBJ2-7; tentatively, D is TRBD1 (5 bases). V lost 1 base to trimming and J lost 0 bases, with 10 bases between them. The CDR3 contains 14 residues. The germline gives CDR1 GTSNPN, CDR2 SVGIG (reference sequence). The CDR3 loop reads CAWSGGISSYEQYF. DNA of the CDR3: TGTGCCTGGAGTGGGGGCATCAGCTCCTACGAGCAGTACTTC. Full variable domain (remainder filled in from reference TRBV30 and TRBJ2-7): SQTIHQWPATLVQPVGSPLSLECTVEGTSNPNLYWYRQAAGRGLQLLFYSVGIGQISSEVPQNLSASRPQDRQFILSSKKLLLSDSGFYLCAWSGGISSYEQYFGPGTRLTVT.

The chain employs TRBV5-6 and TRBJ2-1, with TRBD1 as a possible D gene (6 bases). Germline V gives CDR1 SGHDT, CDR2 YYEEEE. This CDR3 has 16 amino acids. Trimming took 0 bases from V and 2 from J, leaving 12 bases between them. The CDR3 sequence is CASSLGGRGAYNEQFF. CDR3 nucleotide sequence: TGTGCCAGCAGCTTGGGGGGCAGGGGTGCCTACAATGAGCAGTTCTTC.

This clone was seen a few times. The CDR3 region is CASSPLDLGGYTF. The DNA of the CDR3 is TGCGCCAGCAGCCCCCTTGACCTCGGGGGCTACACCTTC. The chain has TRBV5-1 and TRBJ1-2, with D hard to call. From germline, CDR1 is SGHRS and CDR2 YFSETQ. The CDR3 is made up of 13 amino acids. Deletions cut 4 bases from V and 8 bases from J, with 15 bases between.

Notes on this clone: Other nucleotide sequences in the sample specify the same CDR3. The V and J genes are TRBV9 and TRBJ1-2, with TRBD1 as a possible D gene (5 bases). There are 14 residues in the CDR3. Trimming left V 1 base short and J 5 bases short, with 12 bases between. Germline V CDR1 and CDR2: SGDLS, YYNGEE. The CDR3 DNA is TGTGCCAGCAGCGTAAGGGAGCGGGGGTATGGCTACACCTTC. Its protein is CASSVRERGYGYTF.

This clone has more than one count but fewer than ten. The J gene is TRBJ1-4, the V gene TRBV30, with D tentatively TRBD1 (6 bases). With 5 bases removed from V and 7 bases from J, the gap between germline ends came to 20 bases. There are 15 residues in the CDR3. CDR1 is GTSNPN, CDR2 SVGIG, per germline (reference sequence). The CDR3 nucleotides are TGTGCCTGGGTCCCTAAAGGCCCGACAGGTGAAAAACTGTTTTTT. Its protein is CAWVPKGPTGEKLFF.

J is TRBJ2-5 and V is TRBV10-1; 9 nucleotides align to TRBD1. Gene TRBJ2-7 matches the end of the DNA better, so the J call may be wrong. This CDR3 has 16 amino acids. Germline V lookup: CDR1 WNHNN, CDR2 SYGVQD (reference sequence). The CDR3 reads CASSESKRDREHEQYF. The CDR3, as DNA: TGCGCCAGCAGTGAGTCGAAGCGGGACAGGGAACACGAGCAGTACTTC.

The rearrangement links TRBV9 to TRBJ1-6; TRBD1 matches 9 bases. The germline V gene encodes CDR1 SGDLS and CDR2 YYNGEE. CDR3 size: 15 residues. J was trimmed by 5 bases and V by 3 bases; bases with no gene match: 3. The CDR3 DNA sequence: TGTGCCAGCAGCGCCAGGACAGGGGATAATTCACCCCTCCACTTT. It yields the protein CASSARTGDNSPLHF.

Only a few counts were recorded for this clone. The CDR3 DNA sequence: TGCGCCAGCAGCTTGTGGGACAGGGGTAATTCACCCCTCCACTTT. Protein sequence: CASSLWDRGNSPLHF. The chain links TRBV5-1 to TRBJ1-6; 10 positions agree with TRBD1. The V gene end was trimmed by 1 base and the J gene end by 6 bases; junction bases not matched to a gene: 1. CDR1 is SGHRS and CDR2 is YFSETQ in the germline V gene. The CDR3 is 15 residues long. Full variable domain (missing parts from reference TRBV5-1 and TRBJ1-6): KAGVTQTPRYLIKTRGQQVTLSCSPISGHRSVSWYQQTPGQGLQFLFEYFSETQRNKGNFPGRFSGRQFSNSRSEMNVSTLELGDSALYLCASSLWDRGNSPLHFGNGTRLTVT.

This clone was seen only a few times. The rearrangement links TRBV6-5 to TRBJ1-1, with D unclear. The V gene's germline CDR1 is MNHEY and CDR2 SVGAGI. The CDR3 is made up of 15 amino acids. The ends were cut back, 4 bases at V and 5 bases at J, with 17 bases in the middle. The CDR3 DNA follows: TGTGCCAGCAGTTCCCCGGGTCCGGGAGGGACTGAAGCTTTCTTT. Residues: CASSSPGPGGTEAFF.

This clone showed up just a few times. This chain uses TRBV4-2 with TRBJ2-5; D is perhaps TRBD2 (6 bases). CDR3 length equals 14 residues. Germline CDR1 and CDR2: LGHNA and YNFKEQ. The V end was cut by 3 bases, the J end by 2 bases, with 10 bases between. The CDR3 loop reads CASSQGDSQETQYF. CDR3 nucleotides: TGTGCCAGCAGCCAGGGGGACTCTCAAGAGACCCAGTACTTC.

The V and J genes are TRBV4-1 and TRBJ1-1; D is unclear. Germline lookup yields CDR1 MGHRA and CDR2 YSYEKL. The CDR3 has 14 amino acids. V was trimmed by 3 bases and J by 4 bases, leaving 12 bases between them. The CDR3 protein is CASSQSHDGTEAFF. DNA for the CDR3: TGCGCCAGCAGCCAGAGTCATGATGGCACTGAAGCTTTCTTT.

This clone was detected a few times. This sequence joins TRBV2 and TRBJ1-2; 7 bases line up with TRBD1. With V trimmed by 4 bases and J by 8 bases, 10 bases remained unmatched. Germline V lookup: CDR1 SNHLY, CDR2 FYNNEI. The CDR3 covers 14 residues. For the CDR3, the DNA is TGTGCCAGCAGTGGCGAGACAGGGACGGTCGGCTACACCTTC. As protein: CASSGETGTVGYTF.